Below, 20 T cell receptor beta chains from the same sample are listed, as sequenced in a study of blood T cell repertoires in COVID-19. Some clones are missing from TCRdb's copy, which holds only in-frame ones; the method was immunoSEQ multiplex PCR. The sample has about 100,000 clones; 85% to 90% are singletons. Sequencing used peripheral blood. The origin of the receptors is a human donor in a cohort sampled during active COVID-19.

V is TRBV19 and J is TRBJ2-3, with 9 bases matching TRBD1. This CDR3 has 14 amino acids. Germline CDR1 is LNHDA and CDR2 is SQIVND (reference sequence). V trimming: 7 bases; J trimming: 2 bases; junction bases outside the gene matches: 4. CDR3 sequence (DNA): TGTGCCAGTACCTCACAGGGGGCCACAGATACGCAGTATTTT. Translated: CASTSQGATDTQYF.

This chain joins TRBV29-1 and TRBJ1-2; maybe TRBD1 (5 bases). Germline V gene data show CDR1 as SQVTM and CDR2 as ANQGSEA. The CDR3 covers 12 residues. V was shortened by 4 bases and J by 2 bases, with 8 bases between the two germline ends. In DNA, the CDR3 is TGCAGCGTTGGGGGCCGAAACTATGGCTACACCTTC. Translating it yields CSVGGRNYGYTF.

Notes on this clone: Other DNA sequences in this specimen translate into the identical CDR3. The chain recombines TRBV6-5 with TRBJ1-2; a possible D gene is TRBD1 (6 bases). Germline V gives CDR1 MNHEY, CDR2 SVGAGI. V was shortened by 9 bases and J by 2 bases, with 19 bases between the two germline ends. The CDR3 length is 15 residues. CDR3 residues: CASQLDSSLNYGYTF. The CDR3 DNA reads TGTGCCAGTCAACTGGACAGCTCCCTAAACTATGGCTACACCTTC.

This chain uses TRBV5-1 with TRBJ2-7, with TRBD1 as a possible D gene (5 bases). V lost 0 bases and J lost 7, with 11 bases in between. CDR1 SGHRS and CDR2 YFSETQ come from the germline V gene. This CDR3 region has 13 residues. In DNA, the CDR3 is TGCGCCAGCAGCTTGGAAAGGGGAAGGGAGCAGTACTTC. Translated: CASSLERGREQYF.

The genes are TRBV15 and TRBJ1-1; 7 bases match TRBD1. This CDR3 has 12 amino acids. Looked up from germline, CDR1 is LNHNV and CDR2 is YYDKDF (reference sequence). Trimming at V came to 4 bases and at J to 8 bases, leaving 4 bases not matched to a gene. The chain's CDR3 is CATSIDRVEAFF. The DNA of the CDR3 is TGTGCCACCAGCATAGACAGGGTAGAAGCTTTCTTT. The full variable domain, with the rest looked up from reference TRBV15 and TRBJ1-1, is DAMVIQNPRYQVTQFGKPVTLSCSQTLNHNVMYWYQQKSSQAPKLLFHYYDKDFNNEADTPDNFQSRRPNTSFCFLDIRSPGLGDTAMYLCATSIDRVEAFFGQGTRLTVV.

As DNA, the CDR3 is TGTGCCAGCCGCCCCCCTAGGAGTTTGTTCTTC. Translated: CASRPPRSLFF. The chain is built from TRBV6-5 and TRBJ2-1; no firm D call. Trimming left V 8 bases short and J 15 bases short, with 17 bases between. Germline values: CDR1 MNHEY, CDR2 SVGAGI. The length of the CDR3 is 11 residues.

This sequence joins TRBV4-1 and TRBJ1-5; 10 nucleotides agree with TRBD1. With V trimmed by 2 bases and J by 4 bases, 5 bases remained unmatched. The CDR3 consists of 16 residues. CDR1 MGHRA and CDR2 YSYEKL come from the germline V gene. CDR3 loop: CASSQPGQGFNQPQHF. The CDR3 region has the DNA TGCGCCAGCAGCCAACCGGGACAGGGGTTTAATCAGCCCCAGCATTTT.

DNA of the CDR3: TGTGCCAGCAGTCACAGACAGGGGGCGACGGTGAAAGACTATGGCTACACCTTC. This codes for CASSHRQGATVKDYGYTF. The chain recombines TRBV6-6 with TRBJ1-2; TRBD1 agrees at 10 bases. In germline, CDR1 is MNHNY, CDR2 SVGAGI (reference sequence). V lost 5 bases and J lost 3; bases outside the gene matches: 15. The CDR3 spans 18 residues.

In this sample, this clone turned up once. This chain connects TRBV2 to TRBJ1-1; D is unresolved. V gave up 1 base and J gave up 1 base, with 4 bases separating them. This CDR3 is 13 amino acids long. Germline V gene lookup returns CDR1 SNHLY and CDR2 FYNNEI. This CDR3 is CASSEGRNTEAFF. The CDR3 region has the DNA TGTGCCAGCAGTGAAGGGAGGAACACTGAAGCTTTCTTT. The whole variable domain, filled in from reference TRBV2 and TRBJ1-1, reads EPEVTQTPSHQVTQMGQEVILRCVPISNHLYFYWYRQILGQKVEFLVSFYNNEISEKSEIFDDQFSVERPDGSNFTLKIRSTKLEDSAMYFCASSEGRNTEAFFGQGTRLTVV.

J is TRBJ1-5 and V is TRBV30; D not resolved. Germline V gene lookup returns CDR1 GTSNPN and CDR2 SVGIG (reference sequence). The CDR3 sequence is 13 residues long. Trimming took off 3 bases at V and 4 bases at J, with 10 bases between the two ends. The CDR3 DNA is TGTGCCTGGAGAGATGGGCTGAATCAGCCCCAGCATTTT. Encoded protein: CAWRDGLNQPQHF. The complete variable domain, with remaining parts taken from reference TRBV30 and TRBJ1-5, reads SQTIHQWPATLVQPVGSPLSLECTVEGTSNPNLYWYRQAAGRGLQLLFYSVGIGQISSEVPQNLSASRPQDRQFILSSKKLLLSDSGFYLCAWRDGLNQPQHFGDGTRLSIL.

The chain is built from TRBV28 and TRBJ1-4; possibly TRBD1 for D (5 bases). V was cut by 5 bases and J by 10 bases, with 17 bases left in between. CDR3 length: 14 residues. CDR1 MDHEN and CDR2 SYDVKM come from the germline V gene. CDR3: CASSDQGGSGKLFF. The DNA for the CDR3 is TGTGCCAGCAGTGATCAGGGTGGGTCTGGAAAACTGTTTTTT.

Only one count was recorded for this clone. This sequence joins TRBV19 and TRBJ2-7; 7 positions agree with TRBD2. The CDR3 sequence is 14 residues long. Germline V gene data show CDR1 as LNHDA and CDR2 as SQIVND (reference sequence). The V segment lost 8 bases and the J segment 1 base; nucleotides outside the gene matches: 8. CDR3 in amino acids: CASRSGYRSYEQYF. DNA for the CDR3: TGTGCCAGTCGTAGCGGGTATAGATCCTACGAGCAGTACTTC.

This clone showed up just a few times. The CDR3 nucleotides read TGTGCCAGCAGCCAACCCCCGACAGGGGCGATTGAGACCCAGTACTTC. It translates to CASSQPPTGAIETQYF. V is TRBV5-4 and J is TRBJ2-5; 8 positions agree with TRBD1. With V trimmed by 4 bases and J by 5 bases, 13 bases remained unmatched. This CDR3 is built from 16 residues. Germline V gene data show CDR1 as SGHNT and CDR2 as YYREEE (reference sequence).

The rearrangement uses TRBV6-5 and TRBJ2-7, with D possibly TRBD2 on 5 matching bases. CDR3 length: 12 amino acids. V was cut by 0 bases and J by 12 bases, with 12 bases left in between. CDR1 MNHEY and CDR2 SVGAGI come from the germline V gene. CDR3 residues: CASSYSGGLRYF. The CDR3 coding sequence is TGTGCCAGCAGTTACTCGGGCGGGCTGAGGTACTTC.

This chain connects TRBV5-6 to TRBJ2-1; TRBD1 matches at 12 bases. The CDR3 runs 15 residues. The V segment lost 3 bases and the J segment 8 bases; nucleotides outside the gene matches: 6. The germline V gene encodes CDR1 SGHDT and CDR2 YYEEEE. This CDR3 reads CASSYGTGGAHEQFF. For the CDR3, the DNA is TGTGCCAGCAGCTACGGGACAGGGGGCGCCCATGAGCAGTTCTTC.

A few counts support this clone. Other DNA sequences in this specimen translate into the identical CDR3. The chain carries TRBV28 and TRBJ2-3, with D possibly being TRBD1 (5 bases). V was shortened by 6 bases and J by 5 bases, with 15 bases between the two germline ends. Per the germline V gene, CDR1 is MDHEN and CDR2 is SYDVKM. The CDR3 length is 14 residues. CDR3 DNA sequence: TGTGCCAGCAGCCCGTTGGGGCTTGAAGATACGCAGTATTTT. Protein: CASSPLGLEDTQYF.

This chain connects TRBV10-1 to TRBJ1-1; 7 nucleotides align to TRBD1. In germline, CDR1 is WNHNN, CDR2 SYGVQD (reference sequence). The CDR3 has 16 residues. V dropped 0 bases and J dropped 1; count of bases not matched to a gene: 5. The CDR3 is CASSESWGQTNTEAFF. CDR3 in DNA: TGCGCCAGCAGTGAGTCTTGGGGACAGACGAACACTGAAGCTTTCTTT.

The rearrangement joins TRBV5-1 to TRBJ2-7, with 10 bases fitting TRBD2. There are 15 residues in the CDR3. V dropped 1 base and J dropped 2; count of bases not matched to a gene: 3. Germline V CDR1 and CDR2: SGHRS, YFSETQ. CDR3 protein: CASSLSLAGAYEQYF. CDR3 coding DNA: TGCGCCAGCAGCTTGTCGCTAGCGGGAGCCTACGAGCAGTACTTC. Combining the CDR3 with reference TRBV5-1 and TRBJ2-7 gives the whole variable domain KAGVTQTPRYLIKTRGQQVTLSCSPISGHRSVSWYQQTPGQGLQFLFEYFSETQRNKGNFPGRFSGRQFSNSRSEMNVSTLELGDSALYLCASSLSLAGAYEQYFGPGTRLTVT.

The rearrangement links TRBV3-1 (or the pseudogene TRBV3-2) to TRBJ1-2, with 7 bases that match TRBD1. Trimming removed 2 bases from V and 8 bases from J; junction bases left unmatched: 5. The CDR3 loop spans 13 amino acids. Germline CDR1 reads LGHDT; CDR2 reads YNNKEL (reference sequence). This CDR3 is CASSQMAGGGYTF. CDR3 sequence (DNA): TGTGCCAGCAGCCAAATGGCAGGGGGAGGCTACACCTTC.

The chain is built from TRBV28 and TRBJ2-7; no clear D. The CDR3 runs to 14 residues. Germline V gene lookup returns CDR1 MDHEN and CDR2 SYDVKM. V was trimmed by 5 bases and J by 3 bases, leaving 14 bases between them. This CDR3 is CASSRTGFHYEQYF. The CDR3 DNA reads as TGTGCCAGCAGTAGAACCGGGTTTCACTACGAGCAGTACTTC. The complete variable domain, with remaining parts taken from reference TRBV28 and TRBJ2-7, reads DVKVTQSSRYLVKRTGEKVFLECVQDMDHENMFWYRQDPGLGLRLIYFSYDVKMKEKGDIPEGYSVSREKKERFSLILESASTNQTSMYLCASSRTGFHYEQYFGPGTRLTVT.